Sequencing of this TCR beta chain was carried out in a study of blood T cell repertoires in COVID-19. Turning to the study itself: Samples of COVID-19 (acute and convalescent) were obtained from the United States, Italy and Spain. PBMCs, B-cell-depleted T cells, or T cells were the source of the cDNA or gDNA that made up the material.

The V and J ends lost 3 bases and 4 bases, in that order; junction bases with no gene match: 10. This CDR3 region has 17 residues. Per germline, CDR1 SGHRS and CDR2 YFSETQ. In the original analysis: How many nucleated cells were present was estimated from reference gene primer amplification. The repertoire was sequenced with immunoSEQ multiplex PCR; TCRdb's copy has only in-frame clones and lacks some. That table furnishes V, J and clone size, whereas the DNA furnished D and trimming. Of 95,000 to 100,000 clones in the sample, around 94% were seen once. The chain employs TRBV5-1 and TRBJ2-3, with 11 bases identical to TRBD2. The sample was peripheral blood. This receptor was obtained from a man aged 50 to 59 with active COVID-19. The CDR3 protein is CASSSVPLAGEADTQYF. The CDR3 DNA is TGCGCCAGCAGCTCCGTTCCACTAGCGGGAGAGGCAGATACGCAGTATTTT. The whole variable domain, remainder taken from reference TRBV5-1 and TRBJ2-3, is KAGVTQTPRYLIKTRGQQVTLSCSPISGHRSVSWYQQTPGQGLQFLFEYFSETQRNKGNFPGRFSGRQFSNSRSEMNVSTLELGDSALYLCASSSVPLAGEADTQYFGPGTRLTVL.